The entry below gives a single TCR beta chain sequence along with its context. Libraries were prepared by immunoSEQ multiplex PCR; TCRdb keeps only in-frame clonotypes and omits some of them. The data hold around 700,000 clones, with 70% to 90% observed a single time. The V segment lost 5 bases and the J segment 9 bases; nucleotides outside the gene matches: 12. Germline V CDR1 and CDR2: PRHDT, FYEKMQ (reference sequence). The CDR3 has 16 amino acids. This record belongs to a study of blood T cell repertoires in COVID-19. Input material: peripheral blood. This sequence joins TRBV13 and TRBJ2-2; 10 bases are shared with TRBD2. This clonotype was sampled from a woman aged 18-29 years with acute or convalescent COVID-19. In DNA form, the CDR3 reads TGTGCCAGCAGCCTCACAGGGAGCGGGGGGGCCCGGGAGCTGTTTTTT. Translating gives CASSLTGSGGARELFF.